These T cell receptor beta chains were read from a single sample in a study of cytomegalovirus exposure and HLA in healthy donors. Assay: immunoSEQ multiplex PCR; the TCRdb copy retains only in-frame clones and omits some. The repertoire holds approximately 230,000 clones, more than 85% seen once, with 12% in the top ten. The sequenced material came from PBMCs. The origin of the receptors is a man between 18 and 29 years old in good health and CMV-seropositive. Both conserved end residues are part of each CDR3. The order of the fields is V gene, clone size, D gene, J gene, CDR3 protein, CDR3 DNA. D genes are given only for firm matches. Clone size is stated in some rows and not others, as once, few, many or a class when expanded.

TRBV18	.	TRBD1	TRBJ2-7	CASSPAGGGYEQYF	TGTGCCAGCTCACCGGCAGGGGGCGGGTACGAGCAGTACTTC
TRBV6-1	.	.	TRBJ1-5	CASSEALGVGNQPQHF	TGTGCCAGCAGTGAAGCGCTCGGGGTCGGGAATCAGCCCCAGCATTTT
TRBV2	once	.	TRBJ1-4	CASSESATGANEKLFF	TGTGCCAGCAGTGAATCGGCAACGGGAGCTAATGAAAAACTGTTTTTT
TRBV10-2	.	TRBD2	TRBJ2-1	CASRAGGRDEQFF	TGCGCCAGCAGAGCGGGAGGGCGCGATGAGCAGTTCTTC
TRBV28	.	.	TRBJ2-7	CASTTRDTYEQYF	TGTGCCAGCACCACCAGGGATACCTACGAGCAGTACTTC
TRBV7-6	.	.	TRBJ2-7	CASSTRFRDSPYEQYF	TGTGCCAGCAGCACCAGATTCCGGGATTCCCCCTACGAGCAGTACTTC
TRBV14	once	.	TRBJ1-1	CASSHGAGMNTEAFF	TGTGCCAGCAGCCATGGGGCAGGAATGAACACTGAAGCTTTCTTT
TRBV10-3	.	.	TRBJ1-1	CAISESEVGEAFF	TGTGCCATCAGTGAGTCTGAGGTCGGAGAAGCTTTCTTT
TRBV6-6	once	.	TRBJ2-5	CASSSHDIGQETQYF	TGTGCCAGCAGTTCCCATGACATAGGCCAAGAGACCCAGTACTTC
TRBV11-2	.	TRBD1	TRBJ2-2	CASSSRGQFSDGELFF	TGTGCCAGCAGCAGTCGGGGACAGTTCTCTGACGGGGAGCTGTTTTTT
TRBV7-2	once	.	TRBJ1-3	CASSFSSGPRSGNTIYF	TGTGCCAGCAGCTTTTCCTCCGGGCCCCGCTCTGGAAACACCATATATTTT
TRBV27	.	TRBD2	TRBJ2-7	CASSYAGGPSYEQYF	TGTGCCAGCAGTTATGCGGGAGGGCCCTCCTACGAGCAGTACTTC
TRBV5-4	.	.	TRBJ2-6	CASSFWGTPQVLTF	TGTGCCAGCAGCTTTTGGGGGACTCCACAAGTCCTGACTTTC
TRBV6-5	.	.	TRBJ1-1	CASSYSRGTEAFF	TGTGCCAGCAGTTACTCGAGGGGAACTGAAGCTTTCTTT
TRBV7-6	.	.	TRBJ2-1	CASSSGFLANEQFF	TGTGCCAGCAGCTCGGGATTTTTGGCGAATGAGCAGTTCTTC
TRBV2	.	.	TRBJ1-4	CASSESAGLNEKLFF	TGTGCCAGCAGTGAATCGGCAGGGCTGAATGAAAAACTGTTTTTT
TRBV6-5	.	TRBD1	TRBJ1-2	CASSRTGDYGYTF	TGTGCCAGCAGTCGGACAGGGGACTATGGCTACACCTTC
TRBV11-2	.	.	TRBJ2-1	CASRRDSSYNEQFF	TGTGCCAGCAGGCGGGACAGCTCCTACAATGAGCAGTTCTTC
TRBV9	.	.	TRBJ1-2	CASSLPEKQAASVGYTF	TGTGCCAGCAGCCTCCCCGAAAAGCAGGCAGCGTCCGTCGGCTACACCTTC